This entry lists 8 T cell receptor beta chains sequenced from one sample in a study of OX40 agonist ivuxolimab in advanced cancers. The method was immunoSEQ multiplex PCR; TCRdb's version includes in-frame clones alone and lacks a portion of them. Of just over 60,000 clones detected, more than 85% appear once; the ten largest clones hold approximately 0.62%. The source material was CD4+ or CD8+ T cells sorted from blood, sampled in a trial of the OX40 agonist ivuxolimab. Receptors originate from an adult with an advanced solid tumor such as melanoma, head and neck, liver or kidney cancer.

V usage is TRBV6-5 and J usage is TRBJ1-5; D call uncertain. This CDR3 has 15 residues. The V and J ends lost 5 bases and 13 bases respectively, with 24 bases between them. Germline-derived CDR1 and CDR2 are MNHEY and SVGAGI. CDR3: CASSPSSGRLVIQHF. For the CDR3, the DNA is TGTGCCAGCAGTCCATCCTCAGGACGCCTAGTGATACAGCATTTT.

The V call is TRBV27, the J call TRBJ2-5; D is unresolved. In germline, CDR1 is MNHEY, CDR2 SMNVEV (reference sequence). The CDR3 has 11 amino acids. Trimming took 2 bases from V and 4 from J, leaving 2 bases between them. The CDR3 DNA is TGTGCCAGCAGTTTAGGAGAGACCCAGTACTTC. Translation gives CASSLGETQYF.

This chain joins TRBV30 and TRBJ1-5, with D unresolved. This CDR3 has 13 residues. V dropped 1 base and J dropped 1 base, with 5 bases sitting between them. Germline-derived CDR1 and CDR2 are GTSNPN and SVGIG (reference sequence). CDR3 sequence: CAWSGGSNQPQHF. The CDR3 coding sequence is TGTGCCTGGAGTGGCGGCAGCAATCAGCCCCAGCATTTT.

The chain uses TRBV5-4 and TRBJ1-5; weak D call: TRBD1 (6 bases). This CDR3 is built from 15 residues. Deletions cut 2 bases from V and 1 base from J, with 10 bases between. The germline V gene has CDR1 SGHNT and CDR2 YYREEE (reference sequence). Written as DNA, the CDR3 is TGTGCCAGCAGCTTCGACGGACAGAGCAATCAGCCCCAGCATTTT. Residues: CASSFDGQSNQPQHF. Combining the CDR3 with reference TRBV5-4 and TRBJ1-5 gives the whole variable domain ETGVTQSPTHLIKTRGQQVTLRCSSQSGHNTVSWYQQALGQGPQFIFQYYREEENGRGNFPPRFSGLQFPNYSSELNVNALELDDSALYLCASSFDGQSNQPQHFGDGTRLSIL.

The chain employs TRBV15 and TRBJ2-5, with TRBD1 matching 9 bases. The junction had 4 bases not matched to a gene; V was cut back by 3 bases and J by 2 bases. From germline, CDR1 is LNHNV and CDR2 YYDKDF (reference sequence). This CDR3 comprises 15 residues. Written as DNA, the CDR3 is TGTGCCACCAGCAGTGGACAGGGGAGTCAAGAGACCCAGTACTTC. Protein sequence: CATSSGQGSQETQYF.

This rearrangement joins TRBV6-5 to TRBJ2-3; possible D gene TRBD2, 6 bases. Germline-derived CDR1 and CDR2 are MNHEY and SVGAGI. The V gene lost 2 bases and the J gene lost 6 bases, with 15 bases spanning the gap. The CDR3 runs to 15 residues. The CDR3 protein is CASSYKRAQPDTQYF. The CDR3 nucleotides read TGTGCCAGCAGTTACAAGCGGGCCCAACCGGATACGCAGTATTTT.

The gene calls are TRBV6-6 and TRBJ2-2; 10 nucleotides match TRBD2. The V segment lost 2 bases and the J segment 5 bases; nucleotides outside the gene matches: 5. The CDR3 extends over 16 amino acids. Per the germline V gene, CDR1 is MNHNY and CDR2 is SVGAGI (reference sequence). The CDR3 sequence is CASSYLAGAGTGELFF. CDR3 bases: TGTGCCAGCAGTTACCTAGCGGGAGCGGGGACCGGGGAGCTGTTTTTT.

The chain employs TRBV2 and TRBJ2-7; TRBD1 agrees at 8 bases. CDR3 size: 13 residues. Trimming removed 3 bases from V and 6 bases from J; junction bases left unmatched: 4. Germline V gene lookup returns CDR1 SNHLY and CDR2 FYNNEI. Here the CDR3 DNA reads TGTGCCAGCAGTGACAGGGGGCAGGTCGAGCAGTACTTC. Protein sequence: CASSDRGQVEQYF.